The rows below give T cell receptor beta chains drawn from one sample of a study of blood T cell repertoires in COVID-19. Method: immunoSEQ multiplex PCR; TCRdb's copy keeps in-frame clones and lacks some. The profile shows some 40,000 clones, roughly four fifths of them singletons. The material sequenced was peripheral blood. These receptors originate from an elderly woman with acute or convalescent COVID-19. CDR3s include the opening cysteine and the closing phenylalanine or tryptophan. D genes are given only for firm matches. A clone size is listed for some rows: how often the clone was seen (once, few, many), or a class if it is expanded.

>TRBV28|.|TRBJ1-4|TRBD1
TGTGCCAGCGGAACAGGGGCTTTGGCGACTAATGAAAAACTGTTTTTT
CASGTGALATNEKLFF
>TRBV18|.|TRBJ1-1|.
TGTGCCAGCTCAGTCGGGGGAGCGGGGGAAGCTTTCTTT
CASSVGGAGEAFF
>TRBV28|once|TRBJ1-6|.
TGTGCCAGCAGGGACAGTGGGGAGACCTCACCCCTCCACTTT
CASRDSGETSPLHF
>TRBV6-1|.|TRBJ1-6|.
TGTGCCAGCAGTGAAAATCGGCAGGGCAATTCACCCCTCCACTTT
CASSENRQGNSPLHF
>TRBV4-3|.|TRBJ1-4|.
TGCGCCAGCAGCCAAGTTGGGCTTAATGAAAAACTGTTTTTT
CASSQVGLNEKLFF
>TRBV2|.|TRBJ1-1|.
TGTGCCAGCAGTGACTCTAACACTGAAGCTTTCTTT
CASSDSNTEAFF
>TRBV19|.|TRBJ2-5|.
TGTGCCAGTAGATCGGTTATGGGGGCCCTAGGAGAGACCCAGTACTTC
CASRSVMGALGETQYF
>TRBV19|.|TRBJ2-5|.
TGTGCCAGTAGCACGGGACTCGGAGAGACCCAGTACTTC
CASSTGLGETQYF
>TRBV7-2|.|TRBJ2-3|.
TGTGCCAGCAGCTCCTCGAGGACTAGCACAGATACGCAGTATTTT
CASSSSRTSTDTQYF
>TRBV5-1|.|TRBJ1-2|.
TGCGCCAGCTGGGGGGGGGACGGCGAGGGGTCTGGCTACACCTTC
CASWGGDGEGSGYTF
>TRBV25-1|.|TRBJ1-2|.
TGTGCCAGCAGTGATAGGGGCTATGGCTACACCTTC
CASSDRGYGYTF
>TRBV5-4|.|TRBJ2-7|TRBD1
TGTGCCAGCAGTACAGGGGCCTACGAGCAGTACTTC
CASSTGAYEQYF
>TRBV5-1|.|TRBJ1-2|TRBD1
TGCGCCAGCAGCCAAGACAGGGCTCATGGCTACACCTTC
CASSQDRAHGYTF
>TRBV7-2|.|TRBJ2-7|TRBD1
TGTGCCAGCAGCCGTTGGACAGGGCAGTCCTACGAGCAGTACTTC
CASSRWTGQSYEQYF
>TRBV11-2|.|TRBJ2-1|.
TGTGCCAGCAGCTTAAAGCCGGGTGAGCAGTTCTTC
CASSLKPGEQFF
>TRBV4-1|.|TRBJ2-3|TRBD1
TGCGCCAGCAGCCACCTTGGGGGGACAGGGGAATCAGATACGCAGTATTTT
CASSHLGGTGESDTQYF
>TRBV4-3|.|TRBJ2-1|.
TGCGCCAGCAGCCAAGACCCCAGGGCTTCACCGACCTACAATGAGCAGTTCTTC
CASSQDPRASPTYNEQFF
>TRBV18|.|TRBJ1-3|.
TGTGCCAGCTCACCACCGGTGGACACCGGAAACACCATATATTTT
CASSPPVDTGNTIYF
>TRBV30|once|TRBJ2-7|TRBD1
TGTGCCTGGAGTGTCCCCGGGACAGGGTTCCACTACGAGCAGTACTTC
CAWSVPGTGFHYEQYF
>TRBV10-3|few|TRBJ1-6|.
TGTGCCATCAGTGAGTCCGATTCACCCCTCCACTTT
CAISESDSPLHF
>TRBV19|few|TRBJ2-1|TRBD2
TGTGCCAGTAGCCCAGGACTAGCGGACAATGAGCAGTTCTTC
CASSPGLADNEQFF
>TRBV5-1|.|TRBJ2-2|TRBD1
TGCGCCAGCAGCTTGGGGACAGGGGGAACCGGGGAGCTGTTTTTT
CASSLGTGGTGELFF
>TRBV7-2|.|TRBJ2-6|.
TGTGCCAGCAGCGCCCACAGGGCTGGGGCCAACGTCCTGACTTTC
CASSAHRAGANVLTF
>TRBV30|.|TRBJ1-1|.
TGTGCCTGGGGTCTAGCCGCGAACACTGAAGCTTTCTTT
CAWGLAANTEAFF
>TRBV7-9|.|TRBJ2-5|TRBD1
TGTGCCAGCACCCAGGGGGCGGGGCAAGAGACCCAGTACTTC
CASTQGAGQETQYF
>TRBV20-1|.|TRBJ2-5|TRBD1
TGCAGTGGAGCAGGGGGAGAGACCCAGTACTTC
CSGAGGETQYF
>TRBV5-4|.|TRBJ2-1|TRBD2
TGTGCCAGCAGCCCCGGGACTAGTCAAAATGAGCAGTTCTTC
CASSPGTSQNEQFF
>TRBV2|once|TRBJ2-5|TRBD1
TGTGCCAGTGGCGGGGACAGGGAGGAGACCCAGTACTTC
CASGGDREETQYF
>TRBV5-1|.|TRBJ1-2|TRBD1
TGCGCCAGCAGTCACTTACAGGGGGCAGACTATGGCTACACCTTC
CASSHLQGADYGYTF
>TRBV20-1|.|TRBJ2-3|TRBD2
TGCAGTGCTAGTCCCGGGACTAGCGGGGGGGCTCCGGGCACAGATACGCAGTATTTT
CSASPGTSGGAPGTDTQYF
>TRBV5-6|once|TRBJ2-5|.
TGTGCCAGCAGCTTGGGTGGGGCGGAGACCCAGTACTTC
CASSLGGAETQYF